This T cell receptor beta chain was recovered during a study of OX40 agonist ivuxolimab in advanced cancers. At the level of the study: Patients with hepatocellular carcinoma, melanoma, renal cell or head and neck cancer made up the dose-escalation patients.

Germline V CDR1 and CDR2: SNHLY, FYNNEI. J gave up 5 bases and V 7 bases, and 12 bases lay outside the gene matches. This CDR3 has 16 amino acids. Study observations and caveats: At 0.1 to 3.0 mg/kg and by week 6, CD4+ and CD8+ T cells in the blood had expanded clonally. Specificity for antigen went undetermined in the expanded peripheral T cells.

The method was immunoSEQ multiplex PCR; TCRdb's version includes in-frame clones alone and lacks a portion of them. The table shows about 66,000 clones, with around 86% occurring only once. Points on this clone: What it binds is not known.

The genes are TRBV2 and TRBJ1-1; 11 bases map to TRBD1. The material sequenced was CD4+ or CD8+ T cells sorted from blood, taken in a trial of the OX40 agonist ivuxolimab. This clonotype originated in an adult with an advanced solid tumor such as melanoma, head and neck, liver or kidney cancer. This chain's CDR3 is CASNLFGQGARTEAFF. The CDR3, as DNA: TGTGCCAGCAACCTCTTCGGACAGGGGGCTAGGACTGAAGCTTTCTTT.